The clone carrying this T cell receptor (beta chain) was counted once. Libraries were prepared by immunoSEQ multiplex PCR; TCRdb keeps only in-frame clonotypes and omits some of them. Altogether about 99,000 clones are present, roughly 92% being singletons, with the ten largest covering about 12%. This sample stems from a study of T cell responses to AZD1222 COVID-19 vaccine. V was pared by 3 bases and J by 6 bases, with 25 bases between. CDR1 is SGDLS, CDR2 YYNGEE, per germline. CDR3 size: 18 residues. The source of this sequence is an adult in good health. The chain couples TRBV9 to TRBJ2-1; maybe TRBD2 (7 bases). The sample was peripheral blood, taken on day 0 of AZD1222 vaccination. This chain's CDR3 is CASSAPGGQGGTFNEQFF. The CDR3 nucleotides read TGTGCCAGCAGCGCCCCCGGGGGGCAGGGTGGGACATTCAATGAGCAGTTCTTC.